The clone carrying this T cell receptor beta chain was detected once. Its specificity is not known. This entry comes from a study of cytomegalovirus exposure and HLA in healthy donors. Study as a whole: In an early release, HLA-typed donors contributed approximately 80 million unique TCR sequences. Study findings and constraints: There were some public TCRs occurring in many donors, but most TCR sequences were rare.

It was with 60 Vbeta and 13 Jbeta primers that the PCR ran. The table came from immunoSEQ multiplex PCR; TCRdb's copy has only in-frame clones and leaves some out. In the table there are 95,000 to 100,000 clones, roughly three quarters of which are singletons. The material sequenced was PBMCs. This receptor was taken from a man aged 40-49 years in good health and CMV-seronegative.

The CDR3 bases are TGCGCCAGCAGACCGGGACAGGGGGCAGATTACGAGCAGTACTTC. This sequence encodes CASRPGQGADYEQYF. V and J are TRBV10-2 and TRBJ2-7; 12 bases line up with TRBD1. The germline V gene encodes CDR1 WSHSY and CDR2 SAAADI. The CDR3 spans 15 residues. Germline trimming cut 6 bases from V and 4 bases from J; bases unmatched to any gene: 7.